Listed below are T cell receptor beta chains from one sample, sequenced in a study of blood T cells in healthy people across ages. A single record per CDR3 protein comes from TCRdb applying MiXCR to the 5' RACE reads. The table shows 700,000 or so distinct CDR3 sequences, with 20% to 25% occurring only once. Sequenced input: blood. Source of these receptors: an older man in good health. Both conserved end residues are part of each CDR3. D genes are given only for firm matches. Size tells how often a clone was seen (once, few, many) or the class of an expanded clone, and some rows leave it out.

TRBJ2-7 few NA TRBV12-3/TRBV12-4 CASSPRATAYEQYF TGTGCCAGCAGTCCCCGAGCGACTGCCTACGAGCAGTACTTC
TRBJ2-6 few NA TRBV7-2 CASSLRPGANVLTF TGTGCCAGCAGCCTCCGACCTGGGGCCAACGTCCTGACTTTC
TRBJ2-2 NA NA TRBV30 CAWSGRNTGELFF TGTGCCTGGAGTGGCAGGAACACCGGGGAGCTGTTTTTT
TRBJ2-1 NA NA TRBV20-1 CSAPPLGSPYNEQFF TGCAGTGCGCCGCCCCTAGGGTCCCCCTACAATGAGCAGTTCTTC
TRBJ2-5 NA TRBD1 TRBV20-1 CSARGGQDIRETQYF TGCAGTGCTAGAGGGGGACAGGACATACGGGAGACCCAGTACTTC
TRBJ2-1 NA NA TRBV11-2 CASSANRVNEQFF TGTGCCAGCAGCGCCAACAGGGTTAATGAGCAGTTCTTC
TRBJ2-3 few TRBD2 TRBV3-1 CASSQAGPGLATDTQYF TGTGCCAGCAGCCAAGCAGGTCCGGGACTAGCCACAGATACGCAGTATTTT
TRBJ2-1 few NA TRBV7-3 CASSLNGVANEQFF TGTGCCAGCAGCTTAAACGGTGTAGCGAATGAGCAGTTCTTC
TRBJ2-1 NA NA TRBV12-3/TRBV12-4 CASSFGAGRGDEQFF TGTGCCAGCAGTTTTGGAGCGGGAAGGGGGGATGAGCAGTTCTTC
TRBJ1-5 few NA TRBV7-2 CASSFYDQPQHF TGTGCCAGCAGCTTCTACGATCAGCCCCAGCATTTT
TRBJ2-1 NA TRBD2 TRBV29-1 CSAEGLAASNEQFF TGCAGCGCTGAGGGACTAGCGGCGTCTAATGAGCAGTTCTTC
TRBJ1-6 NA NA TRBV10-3 CAISESAEYNSPLHF TGTGCCATCAGTGAGTCGGCTGAGTATAATTCACCCCTCCACTTT
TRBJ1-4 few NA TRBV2 CASDVKGVNEKLFF TGTGCCAGCGACGTTAAAGGGGTTAATGAAAAACTGTTTTTT
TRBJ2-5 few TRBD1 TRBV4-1 CASSQSPGQDQETQYF TGCGCCAGCAGCCAAAGTCCGGGACAGGACCAAGAGACCCAGTACTTC
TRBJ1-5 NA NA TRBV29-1 CSVAGSNQPQHF TGCAGCGTTGCAGGGAGCAATCAGCCCCAGCATTTT
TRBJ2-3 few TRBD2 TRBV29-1 CSGTSGNTDTQYF TGCAGCGGGACTAGCGGGAATACAGATACGCAGTATTTT
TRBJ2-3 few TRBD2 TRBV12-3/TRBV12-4 CASSFIATSGGGATDTQYF TGTGCCAGCAGCTTTATTGCGACTAGCGGAGGAGGGGCCACAGATACGCAGTATTTT
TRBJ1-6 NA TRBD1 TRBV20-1 CSAKPGGNPNSPLHF TGCAGTGCTAAACCAGGGGGAAACCCTAATTCACCCCTCCACTTT
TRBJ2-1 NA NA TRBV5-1 CASSLVVSANNEQFF TGCGCCAGCAGCTTGGTTGTTAGCGCGAACAATGAGCAGTTCTTC
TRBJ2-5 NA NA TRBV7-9 CASSRDLQAGEQYF TGTGCCAGCAGCAGGGACTTACAAGCCGGGGAGCAGTACTTC
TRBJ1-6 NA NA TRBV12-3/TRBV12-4 CASSIYLLSPLHF TGTGCCAGCAGCATCTACCTTTTATCACCCCTCCACTTT
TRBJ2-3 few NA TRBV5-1 CASSLEASGDTQYF TGCGCCAGCAGCTTGGAGGCTAGTGGGGATACGCAGTATTTT
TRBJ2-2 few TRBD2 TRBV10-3 CAISGGLADTGELFF TGTGCCATCAGTGGAGGACTAGCTGACACCGGGGAGCTGTTTTTT
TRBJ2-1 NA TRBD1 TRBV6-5 CASRPDRGAYNEQFF TGTGCCAGCAGACCTGACAGGGGCGCCTACAATGAGCAGTTCTTC
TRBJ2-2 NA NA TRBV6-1 CASRGGTSKNTGELFF TGTGCCAGCAGAGGGGGGACGTCAAAGAACACCGGGGAGCTGTTTTTT
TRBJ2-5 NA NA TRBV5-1 CASSLAGMVSETQYF TGCGCCAGCAGCTTGGCCGGGATGGTTTCAGAGACCCAGTACTTC
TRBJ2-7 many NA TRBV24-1 CATSDTTGYEQYF TGTGCCACCAGTGATACTACAGGGTACGAGCAGTACTTC
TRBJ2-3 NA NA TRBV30 CAWNEGGGIDQPQYF TGTGCCTGGAATGAGGGCGGTGGGATAGATCAGCCCCAGTATTTT
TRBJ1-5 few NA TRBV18 CASSLLQGQGSNQPQHF TGTGCCAGCTCGCTGTTGCAGGGCCAGGGAAGCAATCAGCCCCAGCATTTT
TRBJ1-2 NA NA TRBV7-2 CASSLVAGRNGYTF TGTGCCAGCAGCTTAGTGGCAGGGCGAAACGGCTACACCTTC
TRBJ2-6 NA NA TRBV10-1 CASSESIGPGANVPTF TGCGCCAGCAGTGAGTCTATAGGGCCTGGGGCCAACGTCCCGACTTTC
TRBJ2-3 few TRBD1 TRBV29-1 CSVNGNRGRGDTQYF TGCAGCGTTAACGGGAACAGGGGACGTGGAGATACGCAGTATTTT
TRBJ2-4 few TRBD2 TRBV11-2 CASSLSSEEGLPQYF TGTGCCAGCAGCTTATCGAGTGAGGAGGGACTACCACAGTACTTC
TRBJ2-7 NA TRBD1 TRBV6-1 CASSETRGQGYEQYF TGTGCCAGCAGTGAAACAAGGGGACAGGGATACGAGCAGTACTTC
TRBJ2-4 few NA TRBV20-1 CSAREGRGNIQYF TGCAGTGCTAGAGAGGGGCGGGGAAACATTCAGTACTTC
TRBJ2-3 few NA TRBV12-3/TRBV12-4 CASSPRDTRTDTQYF TGTGCCAGCAGCCCCAGAGACACTCGCACAGATACGCAGTATTTT
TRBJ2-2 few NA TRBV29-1 CSVRTAANTGELFF TGCAGCGTTCGAACAGCTGCGAACACCGGGGAGCTGTTTTTT
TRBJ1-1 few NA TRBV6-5 CASSESTGNTEAFF TGTGCCAGCAGTGAGTCCACAGGGAACACTGAAGCTTTCTTT
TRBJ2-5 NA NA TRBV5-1 CASSWWGQPPYGYTFGSGFNEQYF NA
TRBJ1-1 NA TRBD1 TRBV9 CASSVVQGDTEAFF TGTGCCAGCAGCGTAGTACAGGGGGACACTGAAGCTTTCTTT
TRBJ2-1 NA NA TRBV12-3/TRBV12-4 CASSSTVHNEQFF TGTGCCAGCAGTTCGACTGTTCACAATGAGCAGTTCTTC
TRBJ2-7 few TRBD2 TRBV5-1 CASKPGTSDPYEQYF TGCGCCAGCAAACCCGGGACTAGCGATCCCTACGAGCAGTACTTC